The rows below give T cell receptor beta chains drawn from one sample of a study of cytomegalovirus exposure and HLA in healthy donors. This table comes from immunoSEQ multiplex PCR, and its TCRdb copy is limited to in-frame clones, with some not included. The sample holds 65,000 or so clones, 70% to 85% seen once. The specimen was PBMCs. The source is a girl between 10 and 17 years old in good health and CMV-seropositive. CDR3s include the opening cysteine and the closing phenylalanine or tryptophan. A D gene is named only where the DNA matches it firmly. The size of a clone is reported for some rows only, either as once, few or many, or as a class for expanded clones.

abundance,d_gene,j_gene,len,v_gene,CDR3aa,CDR3nt
.,.,TRBJ2-1,15,TRBV6-5,CASSPLQGGVNEQFF,TGTGCCAGCAGCCCCCTACAGGGAGGGGTCAATGAGCAGTTCTTC
.,.,TRBJ2-2,15,TRBV4-3,CASSQERSNTGELFF,TGCGCCAGCAGCCAAGAGCGGTCGAACACCGGGGAGCTGTTTTTT
.,TRBD1,TRBJ2-2,12,TRBV10-3,CATRTGTGELFF,TGTGCCACCCGGACAGGAACCGGGGAGCTGTTTTTT
once,.,TRBJ2-7,16,TRBV2,CASGTELASSSYEQYF,TGTGCCAGCGGAACGGAGCTAGCGTCGAGTTCCTACGAGCAGTACTTC
.,.,TRBJ2-7,16,TRBV15,CATSRDLGLQSYEQYF,TGTGCCACCAGCAGAGATCTTGGATTACAGTCCTACGAGCAGTACTTC
.,.,TRBJ1-5,15,TRBV6-5,CASRRVPYSNQPQHF,TGTGCCAGCAGGCGGGTACCCTATAGCAATCAGCCCCAGCATTTT
.,TRBD1,TRBJ2-7,14,TRBV30,CAWGGDRATGEQYF,TGTGCCTGGGGAGGGGACAGGGCCACTGGCGAGCAGTACTTC
.,.,TRBJ2-7,15,TRBV11-2,CASSSYGGAGYEQYF,TGTGCCAGCAGCAGCTATGGGGGCGCGGGTTACGAGCAGTACTTC
.,.,TRBJ2-7,13,TRBV5-6,CASSLELRYEQYF,TGTGCCAGCAGCCTGGAGCTTCGCTACGAGCAGTACTTC
.,TRBD1,TRBJ1-2,14,TRBV6-5,CASSYSWTGGGYTF,TGTGCCAGCAGTTACTCGTGGACAGGGGGCGGCTACACCTTC